This T cell receptor beta chain derives from a study of early T cells in non-severe SARS-CoV-2 infection. The wider study: With bulk RNA from unsorted whole blood as input, sequencing yielded unpaired chains.

With regard to this clonotype: Its target is unknown.

This CDR3 has 16 amino acids. With 4 bases clipped from V and 1 base from J, the junction kept 6 bases outside the gene matches. Germline V gene sequence: CDR1 LGHDT, CDR2 YNNKEL (reference sequence). The library protocol tagged individual cDNA molecules with unique molecular identifiers. TCRdb re-derived calls from the 5' RACE reads in MiXCR, one entry per CDR3 protein. The table lists tens of thousands of distinct CDR3 sequences, about an eighth of them singletons. General observations from the study: The matching step, a VDJdb search, favored anti-spike CD8 responses and missed private and CD4 specificities.

This clonotype was sampled from an adult who was a healthcare worker with PCR-confirmed SARS-CoV-2 infection or an uninfected control (not recorded which). Sequencing input: whole blood. The chain is built from TRBV3-1 and TRBJ2-2, with 7 nucleotides matching TRBD2. Written as DNA, the CDR3 is TGTGCCAGCAGCCCCGGTTCTAGCGGGAACACCGGGGAGCTGTTTTTT. Translating it yields CASSPGSSGNTGELFF.